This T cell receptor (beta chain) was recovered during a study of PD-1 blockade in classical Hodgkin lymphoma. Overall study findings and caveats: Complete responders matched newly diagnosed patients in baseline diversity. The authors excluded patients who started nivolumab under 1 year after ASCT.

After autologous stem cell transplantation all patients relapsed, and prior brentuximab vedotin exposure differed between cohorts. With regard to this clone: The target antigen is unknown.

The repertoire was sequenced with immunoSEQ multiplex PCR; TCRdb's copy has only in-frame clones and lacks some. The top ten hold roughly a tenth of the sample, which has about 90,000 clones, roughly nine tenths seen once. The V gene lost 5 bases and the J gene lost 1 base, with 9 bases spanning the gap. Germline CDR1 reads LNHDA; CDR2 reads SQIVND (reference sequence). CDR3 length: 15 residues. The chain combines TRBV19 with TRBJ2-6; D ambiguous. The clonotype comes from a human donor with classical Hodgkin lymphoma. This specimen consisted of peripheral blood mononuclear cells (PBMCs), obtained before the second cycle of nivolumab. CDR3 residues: CASSLTTSGANVLTF. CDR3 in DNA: TGTGCCAGTAGTCTAACCACTTCTGGGGCCAACGTCCTGACTTTC. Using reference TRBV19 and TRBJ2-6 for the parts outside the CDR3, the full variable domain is DGGITQSPKYLFRKEGQNVTLSCEQNLNHDAMYWYRQDPGQGLRLIYYSQIVNDFQKGDIAEGYSVSREKKESFPLTVTSAQKNPTAFYLCASSLTTSGANVLTFGAGSRLTVL.